A selection of T cell receptor beta chains follows, all from one sample in a study of cytomegalovirus exposure and HLA in healthy donors. Here immunoSEQ multiplex PCR was the method, and the copy in TCRdb shows in-frame clones only, minus some. The data show about 170,000 clones, around 80% seen once. Sequencing was carried out using PBMCs. These receptors originate from a woman in her 50s in good health and CMV-seropositive. Each CDR3 is given with its conserved first and last residue.

TRBV6-5,CASTSGQMNTEAFF
TRBV19,CASTRDRGTAGELFF
TRBV11-3,CASSHQGKTFF
TRBV7-9,CSSSLRGNMNTEAFF
TRBV25-1,CASSKSTGWETQYF
TRBV19,CASSLSNQPQHF
TRBV19,CASSPSGSRRFYEQYF
TRBV29-1,CSVVLRRAQETQYF
TRBV18,CASSRSPENGGYF
TRBV14,CASSPLGTGRQETQYF
TRBV19,CASRPPPAGLSYEQYF
TRBV27,CASGYRNRDITNSPLHF
TRBV28,CASNSAGAPYEQYF
TRBV7-3,CASSSSHRLAGRSRDEQFF
TRBV6-5,CASSFSDRPLFEQYF
TRBV6-6,CASRLTGTTTEAFF
TRBV9,CASSRDSGAYEQYF
TRBV11-2,CASSPPNSGRAPEQYF
TRBV7-9,CASSTVRVYNEQFF
TRBV2,CASNTGAGANVLTF
TRBV10-3,CAISEMTGLTEAFF
TRBV7-9,CASSSYRGGYATNEKLFF
TRBV7-6,CASSLGGTSEETQYF
TRBV6-5,CASSYGGVANEKLFF
TRBV6-1,CAVQRYGGNGYTF
TRBV5-1,CASSLRVTSYEQYF
TRBV5-6,CASRTLVGTGIGHGYTF
TRBV7-2,CASSLVLAGGYEQYF
TRBV10-3,CAIGTGTRMNTEAFF
TRBV14,CASSQVVTEQYF
TRBV28,CASSIGGRATEAFF
TRBV4-2,CASSQDLGLAGNEQFF
TRBV7-2,CASSFRDSELYNEQFF
TRBV27,CASAANRVALIDGYTF
TRBV6-1,CASRFLQGEQPQHF
TRBV11-2,CASSLAGNEQYF
TRBV7-9,CSSSLGGLAGPSYEQYF
TRBV9,CASSVGTSNTQYF
TRBV5-8,CASSTGRTEAFF
TRBV11-2,CASSPGNRANTQYF
TRBV5-8,CASSPPQGDVGNTIYF
TRBV7-2,CASSLVPGQGSHEQYF
TRBV4-2,CASSPPGYNEQFF
TRBV4-2,CASSQGGGNEAFF
TRBV28,CASTKSLAYERYF
TRBV7-3,CASSLTPGHNSPLHF
TRBV27,CASSLPGAPNEQFF
TRBV4-3,CASSQDLAGGPQHF
TRBV2,CASTGGGQTNEQFF
TRBV9,CASSDRGEYGYTF
TRBV7-9,CASSSHRDPRGNEQYF
TRBV6-5,CASSYGQAFSEAFF